The entry that follows covers one TCR beta chain sequence. Its target antigen remains unknown. No base qualities exist here, and no much larger clone lies one base off it. Participants in the prospective study were enrolled through a virtual design, were aged roughly 18 to 95 years, and lived in under 25 United States geographic areas. Cohort assignment in the prospective study relied on participant-reported clinical history from a screening survey and a study questionnaire. In the prospective study, whole blood, serum and a nasopharyngeal or oropharyngeal swab were collected from each participant by mobile phlebotomists. Over a 2-month period, participants in the prospective study had the option of providing additional blood draws and questionnaires. Blood samples from the prospective study were shipped frozen or at room temperature prior to DNA extraction. TCRbeta CDR3 regions were amplified from genomic DNA using the immunoSEQ Assay, a bias-controlled multiplex PCR. Per the authors' processing: Nucleated cell counts per sample were estimated from amplification of reference gene primers within the assay. To quantify the absolute abundance of each unique TCRbeta CDR3 rearrangement, sequence reads were collapsed and filtered. Productive Simpson clonality was computed per sample as the square root of Simpson's diversity index over productive rearrangements. TCRdb took over this immuneACCESS table, retaining in-frame rearrangements with V and J assigned. Such tables are incomplete; in checked studies, under half of the missing clones stem from an unresolved V gene, and the remainder is unexplained. That table gives V, J and clone size, and the DNA gave D and trimming. In all, the sample holds 200,000 to 250,000 clones, and around 91% of those were seen once. Under 3.5% of the sample belongs to the ten largest clones.

These data are taken from a study of blood T cell repertoires in COVID-19 (dated by TCRdb to between 2020 and 2021). Background for the entire study: Collaborator samples came from the United States, Italy and Spain and covered acute and convalescent phases of COVID-19. Where available, HLA class I and class II types were obtained from metadata supplied by the sample provider rather than from assay-based typing. The prospective study material was composed of cDNA or gDNA derived from T cells, B-cell-depleted T cells, or PBMCs. The dataset comprised deeply sampled blood TCRbeta repertoires from subjects exposed to, actively infected with, or recovered from COVID-19. The repertoires were made available in a free public database intended to serve as a resource for research on the immune response to SARS-CoV-2. Nearly every sample came with metadata listing a de-identified subject ID, COVID-19 status, age in years and sex. Samples were obtained from the ongoing ImmuneRACE study (first 160 participants) and from 1,000 to 1,500 subjects provided by 6 global collaborators.

V trim: 7 bases; J trim: 3 bases; unmatched bases: 4. The CDR3 numbers 13 residues from cysteine through phenylalanine. Here the CDR3 DNA is all that survives: 39 bases in frame from base 1. The germline V gene encodes CDR1 SGHRS and CDR2 YFSETQ. Study-wide findings and limitations: How much clinical and demographic metadata was included differed by source and by participant, and the metadata was provided uncurated.

This sequence was found in a young woman in a cohort exposed to, infected with or recovered from COVID-19 (not recorded which). The V gene is TRBV5-1 and the J gene is TRBJ2-1; 7 bases in between match TRBD2. The sample comprised PBMCs or T cells enriched from blood (not recorded which). The DNA is as follows: TGCGCCAGCCGGCTAGCGGACTACAATGAGCAGTTCTTC. Protein translation: CASRLADYNEQFF.